The 23 T cell receptor beta chains below come from one sample, sequenced in a study of identical twins. TCRdb re-called the 5' RACE reads through MiXCR, storing one row per CDR3 protein. This table has 200,000 to 250,000 distinct CDR3 sequences, roughly a tenth appearing once. Sequences were obtained from memory T cells sorted from blood. The source of these receptors is a man between 45 and 60 years old in good health.

This clonotype was recorded at least ten times. The chain couples TRBV11-2 to TRBJ2-1, with TRBD2 matching over 13 bases. The CDR3 runs 17 residues. The V gene end was trimmed by 5 bases and the J gene end by 6 bases; junction bases not matched to a gene: 10. The germline V gene encodes CDR1 SGHAT and CDR2 FQNNGV. The CDR3: CASSQTGGLAGLNEQFF. CDR3 in DNA: TGTGCCAGCAGCCAGACGGGGGGACTAGCGGGGCTCAATGAGCAGTTCTTC.

Many counts were recorded for this clonotype. The V call is TRBV25-1, the J call TRBJ2-2, with a tentative D call TRBD1 (5 bases). The CDR3 runs 15 residues. V lost 2 bases and J 1 base, leaving 8 bases between the germline ends. Germline CDR1 MGHDK, CDR2 SYGVNS. The CDR3 region has the DNA TGTGCCAGCAGTGAACAGGGAAGGAACACCGGGGAGCTGTTTTTT. Translation: CASSEQGRNTGELFF.

This clonotype showed up many times. This chain links TRBV6-2 or TRBV6-3 with TRBJ2-1; D gene uncertain. The germline V gene encodes CDR1 MNHEY and CDR2 SVGEGT. Trimming took 6 bases from V and 4 from J, leaving 7 bases between them. The CDR3 covers 12 residues. CDR3 loop: CASRDLYNEQFF. The DNA of the CDR3 is TGTGCCAGCAGGGACCTATACAATGAGCAGTTCTTC.

This clonotype was counted at least ten times. This chain joins TRBV29-1 and TRBJ2-7, with 13 bases identical to TRBD2. Germline values: CDR1 SQVTM, CDR2 ANQGSEA. The CDR3 runs 15 residues. The V gene end was trimmed by 4 bases and the J gene end by 5 bases; junction bases not matched to a gene: 8. This CDR3 reads CSVAPGLAGSHEQYF. CDR3 in DNA: TGCAGCGTTGCCCCGGGACTAGCGGGATCCCACGAGCAGTACTTC.

In its sample, this clonotype was seen many times. The chain combines TRBV5-1 with TRBJ1-2, with D possibly TRBD1 on 5 matching bases. The CDR3 has 15 residues. Trimming removed 4 bases from V and 3 bases from J, with 16 bases in between. CDR1 SGHRS and CDR2 YFSETQ come from the germline V gene. In nucleotides, the CDR3 is TGCGCCAGCAGCACAGACAGTGCGAGTTACTATGGCTACACCTTC. Translated, it gives CASSTDSASYYGYTF.

This clonotype was counted between two and nine times. The CDR3 protein is CASSPGFGYNEQFF. The CDR3 coding sequence is TGTGCCAGCAGCCCGGGGTTTGGGTACAATGAGCAGTTCTTC. The gene calls are TRBV7-9 and TRBJ2-1; maybe TRBD2 (5 bases). The CDR3 is 14 amino acids. Per germline, CDR1 SEHNR and CDR2 FQNEAQ (reference sequence). V lost 5 bases to trimming and J lost 4 bases, with 12 bases between them.

With regard to this clonotype: This may stem from a read error, because a much larger clone lies one nucleotide away. The CDR3 end shows no conserved phenylalanine or tryptophan, and so a read error is likely. The genes are TRBV5-1 and TRBJ1-6, with D perhaps TRBD1 (5 bases). Per germline, CDR1 SGHRS and CDR2 YFSETQ. CDR3 size: 13 residues. With 4 bases removed from V and 7 bases from J, the gap between germline ends came to 9 bases. The chain's CDR3 is CASSRAGNSPLHV. CDR3 nucleotides: TGCGCCAGCAGCCGGGCAGGGAATTCACCCCTCCACGTT.

The chain links TRBV6-1 to TRBJ1-5, with D possibly TRBD1 on 6 matching bases. With 0 bases removed from V and 0 bases from J, the gap between germline ends came to 12 bases. Per germline, CDR1 MNHNS and CDR2 SASEGT. The CDR3 spans 17 residues. The CDR3 region is CASSEAPGHPSNQPQHF. As DNA, the CDR3 is TGTGCCAGCAGTGAAGCGCCGGGACACCCTAGCAATCAGCCCCAGCATTTT.

This clonotype was recorded many times. The V call is TRBV7-2, the J call TRBJ2-1; 8 bases line up with TRBD2. The CDR3 has 16 residues. Germline values: CDR1 SGHTA, CDR2 FQGNSA. The V and J ends lost 1 base and 5 bases, in that order; junction bases with no gene match: 7. In DNA form, the CDR3 reads TGTGCCAGCAGCTTAGTAGGGACTAGGGACGACAATGAGCAGTTCTTC. The encoded protein is CASSLVGTRDDNEQFF.

The chain combines TRBV28 with TRBJ1-5; D unclear. The CDR3 length is 12 residues. From germline, CDR1 is MDHEN and CDR2 SYDVKM. V gave up 3 bases and J gave up 6 bases, with 6 bases separating them. CDR3 bases: TGTGCCAGCAGTTTTTTGTTTCAGCCCCAGCATTTT. Residues: CASSFLFQPQHF. The variable domain in full, completed from reference TRBV28 and TRBJ1-5, reads DVKVTQSSRYLVKRTGEKVFLECVQDMDHENMFWYRQDPGLGLRLIYFSYDVKMKEKGDIPEGYSVSREKKERFSLILESASTNQTSMYLCASSFLFQPQHFGDGTRLSIL.

The CDR3 is CASSQDFGVTDTQYF. CDR3 nucleotide sequence: TGCGCCAGCAGCCAAGATTTCGGGGTAACAGATACGCAGTATTTT. The chain couples TRBV4-3 to TRBJ2-3; perhaps TRBD2 as D (5 bases). Trimming shortened V by 0 bases and J by 3 bases, and 10 bases separated the two germline ends. CDR1 and CDR2 (germline): LGHNA, YSLEER. This CDR3 has 15 amino acids.

This clonotype was seen a handful of times. The chain uses TRBV28 and TRBJ2-7, with D unclear. CDR3 length: 13 residues. V lost 7 bases and J lost 1, with 11 bases in between. Germline V gives CDR1 MDHEN, CDR2 SYDVKM. The CDR3 loop reads CASTLPGSYEQYF. For the CDR3, the DNA is TGTGCCAGCACCCTCCCTGGATCCTACGAGCAGTACTTC.

This clonotype was counted a few times. The V and J genes are TRBV3-1 and TRBJ1-5, with 9 bases identical to TRBD1. The length of the CDR3 is 19 residues. V shed 4 bases and J 0 bases; nucleotides not matched to a gene: 13. Germline V gives CDR1 LGHDT, CDR2 YNNKEL (reference sequence). CDR3 sequence: CASSPDHRDRDNSNQPQHF. The DNA for the CDR3 is TGTGCCAGCAGCCCCGATCACCGGGACAGGGACAATAGCAATCAGCCCCAGCATTTT.

The chain uses TRBV28 and TRBJ2-7, with a tentative D call TRBD1 (6 bases). Germline V gives CDR1 MDHEN, CDR2 SYDVKM. The V gene lost 10 bases and the J gene lost 3 bases, with 13 bases spanning the gap. The CDR3 runs 12 residues. CDR3 protein: CATDTGHYEQYF. CDR3 bases: TGTGCCACCGATACAGGGCACTACGAGCAGTACTTC.

J is TRBJ2-5 and V is TRBV6-2 or TRBV6-3, with D possibly being TRBD2 (6 bases). The CDR3 length is 14 residues. The germline gives CDR1 MNHEY, CDR2 SVGEGT. Trimming stripped 2 bases from V and 0 bases from J, with 7 bases between. In DNA, the CDR3 is TGTGCCAGCAGTTACCGGGGGTACCAAGAGACCCAGTACTTC. The encoded protein is CASSYRGYQETQYF.

This clonotype was found a few times. The rearrangement uses TRBV30 and TRBJ2-7; D is unresolved. From germline, CDR1 is GTSNPN and CDR2 SVGIG (reference sequence). V dropped 0 bases and J dropped 1 base, with 13 bases sitting between them. The CDR3 runs 15 residues. The CDR3 loop reads CAWSVYPQTSYEQYF. Here the CDR3 DNA reads TGTGCCTGGAGTGTTTATCCGCAGACATCCTACGAGCAGTACTTC.

The chain combines TRBV4-2 with TRBJ2-1, with TRBD1 matching over 7 bases. The trim removed 3 bases at V and 7 bases at J, leaving 12 bases unmatched. This CDR3 region has 16 residues. Germline V lookup: CDR1 LGHNA, CDR2 YNFKEQ. CDR3 DNA sequence: TGTGCCAGCAGCCAGGGAGAAAGAGACAGGGATAATGAGCAGTTCTTC. Protein sequence: CASSQGERDRDNEQFF.

This rearrangement joins TRBV2 to TRBJ2-6; TRBD2 agrees at 7 bases. Germline V lookup: CDR1 SNHLY, CDR2 FYNNEI. V was pared by 1 base and J by 3 bases, with 0 bases of the junction left unmatched. This CDR3 comprises 15 residues. The chain's CDR3 is CASSEGGGGANVLTF. The CDR3 region has the DNA TGTGCCAGCAGTGAAGGGGGGGGTGGGGCCAACGTCCTGACTTTC.

This clonotype has just a few counts. The chain joins TRBV20-1 to TRBJ1-2; D call uncertain. This CDR3 is built from 13 residues. The germline CDR1 and CDR2 sequences are DFQATT and SNEGSKA (reference sequence). Between the trimmed V and J ends, which lost 0 bases and 4 bases, there was a span of 9 bases. In DNA form, the CDR3 reads TGCAGTGCTAGAGATTACGGATCCTATGGCTACACCTTC. It specifies CSARDYGSYGYTF.

This sequence joins TRBV6-1 and TRBJ1-2; 7 bases agree with TRBD1. J lost 4 bases, V lost 6 bases, and 11 bases had no gene match. This CDR3 is built from 15 residues. Germline V gives CDR1 MNHNS, CDR2 SASEGT. CDR3 in amino acids: CASRPQGSHGYGYTF. The CDR3 bases are TGTGCCAGCAGACCACAGGGGTCGCATGGCTATGGCTACACCTTC.

This clonotype was counted only a few times. This sequence joins TRBV28 and TRBJ1-2; TRBD1 is a possible D gene (6 bases). Deletions cut 2 bases from V and 3 bases from J, with 10 bases between. The CDR3 spans 14 residues. The germline gives CDR1 MDHEN, CDR2 SYDVKM. The CDR3 spells CASSLGGLDYGYTF. CDR3 nucleotides: TGTGCCAGCAGTTTAGGGGGGCTTGACTATGGCTACACCTTC.

CDR3 nucleotides: TGTGCCAGCAGCCAAGATACAGGGGGCGGCGAGCAGTACTTC. It yields the protein CASSQDTGGGEQYF. The chain combines TRBV4-2 with TRBJ2-7, with 9 positions matching TRBD1. The ends lost 0 bases at V and 6 bases at J; junction bases unmatched: 3. In germline, CDR1 is LGHNA, CDR2 YNFKEQ. There are 14 residues in the CDR3.

On this clonotype itself: Just one base apart from a much larger clone, this may be a read error. The chain employs TRBV20-1 and TRBJ2-1, with TRBD2 matching over 9 bases. The V gene's germline CDR1 is DFQATT and CDR2 SNEGSKA (reference sequence). This CDR3 spans 17 amino acids. J was trimmed by 3 bases and V by 3 bases; bases with no gene match: 12. CDR3 in amino acids: CSARKTGGGVRYNEQFF. DNA of the CDR3: TGCAGTGCTAGGAAGACTGGCGGGGGGGTTCGCTACAATGAGCAGTTCTTC.